Sequencing of this T cell receptor beta chain was carried out in a study of siplizumab effects on memory and regulatory T cells. Findings and caveats of the study: Unstimulated naive T cells seemed to show more diversity than memory cells did, and they also seemed to be among the major contributors to the alloresponse. A significant reduction in alloreactive sequences traceable to unstimulated CD4+ memory cells was produced by siplizumab. Tregs that proliferated in siplizumab cultures did not have their suppressive function confirmed. A minor fraction of alloreactive clones, and no more, mapped to unstimulated subsets.

The CDR3 is 16 amino acids. The germline gives CDR1 LNHDA, CDR2 SQIVND (reference sequence). V lost 3 bases to trimming and J lost 0 bases, with 14 bases between them. A remark on this clone: What it binds is unknown.

Profiled with immunoSEQ multiplex PCR; TCRdb holds only in-frame clones, not every one. The table includes roughly 69,000 clones, roughly 85% detected once. The TCR originated in a human donor in good health. Sequenced material: memory CD4+ T cells sorted from blood. The rearrangement joins TRBV19 to TRBJ1-1; D is uncertain. As DNA, the CDR3 is TGTGCCAGTAGTATGTCGATTGGGTCGGTGAACACTGAAGCTTTCTTT. Its translation: CASSMSIGSVNTEAFF.